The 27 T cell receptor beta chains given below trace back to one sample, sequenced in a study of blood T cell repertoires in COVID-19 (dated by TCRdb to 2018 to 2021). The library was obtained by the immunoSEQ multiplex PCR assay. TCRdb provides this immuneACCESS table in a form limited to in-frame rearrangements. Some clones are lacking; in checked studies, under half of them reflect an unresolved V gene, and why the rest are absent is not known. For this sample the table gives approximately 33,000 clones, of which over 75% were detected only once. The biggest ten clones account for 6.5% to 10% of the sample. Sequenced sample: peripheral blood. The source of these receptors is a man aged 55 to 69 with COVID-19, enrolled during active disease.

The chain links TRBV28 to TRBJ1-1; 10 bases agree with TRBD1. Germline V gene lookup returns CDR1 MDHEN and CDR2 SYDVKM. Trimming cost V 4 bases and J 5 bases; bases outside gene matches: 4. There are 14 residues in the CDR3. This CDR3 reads CASSSTGGRTEAFF. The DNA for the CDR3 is TGTGCCAGCAGTTCGACAGGGGGCCGTACTGAAGCTTTCTTT.

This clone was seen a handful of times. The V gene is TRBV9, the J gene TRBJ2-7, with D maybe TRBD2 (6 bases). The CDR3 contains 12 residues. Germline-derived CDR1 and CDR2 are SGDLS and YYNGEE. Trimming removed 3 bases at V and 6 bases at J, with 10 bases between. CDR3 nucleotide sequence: TGTGCCAGCAGCGACACTAGCTCCGAGCAGTACTTC. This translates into CASSDTSSEQYF.

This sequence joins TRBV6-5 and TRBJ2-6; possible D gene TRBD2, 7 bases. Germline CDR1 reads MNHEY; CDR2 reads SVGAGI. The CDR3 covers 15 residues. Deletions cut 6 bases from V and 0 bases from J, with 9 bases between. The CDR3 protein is CASRGGGSGANVLTF. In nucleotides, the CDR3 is TGTGCCAGCAGAGGGGGGGGCTCTGGGGCCAACGTCCTGACTTTC.

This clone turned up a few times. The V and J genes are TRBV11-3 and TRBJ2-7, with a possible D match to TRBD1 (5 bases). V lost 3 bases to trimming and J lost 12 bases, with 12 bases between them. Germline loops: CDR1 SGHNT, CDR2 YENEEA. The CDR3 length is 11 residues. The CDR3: CASSFGRERYF. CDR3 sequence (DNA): TGTGCCAGCAGCTTTGGCAGGGAACGGTACTTC.

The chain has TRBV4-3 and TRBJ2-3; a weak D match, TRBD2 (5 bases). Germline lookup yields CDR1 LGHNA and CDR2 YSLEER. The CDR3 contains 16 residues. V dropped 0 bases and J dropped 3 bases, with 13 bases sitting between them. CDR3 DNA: TGCGCCAGCAGCCAAGATAGCAGTCGAGGGACAGATACGCAGTATTTT. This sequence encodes CASSQDSSRGTDTQYF.

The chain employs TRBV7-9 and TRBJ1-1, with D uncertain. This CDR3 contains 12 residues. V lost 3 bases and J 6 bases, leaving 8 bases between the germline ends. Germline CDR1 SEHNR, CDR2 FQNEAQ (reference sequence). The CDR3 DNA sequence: TGTGCCAGCAGCTTTAATATCCCTGAAGCTTTCTTT. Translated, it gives CASSFNIPEAFF.

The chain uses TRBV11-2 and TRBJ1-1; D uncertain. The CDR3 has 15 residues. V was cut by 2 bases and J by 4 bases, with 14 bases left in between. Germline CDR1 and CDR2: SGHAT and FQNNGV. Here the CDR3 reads CASSLLLPGVTEAFF. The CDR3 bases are TGTGCCAGCAGCTTATTGCTACCCGGGGTCACTGAAGCTTTCTTT.

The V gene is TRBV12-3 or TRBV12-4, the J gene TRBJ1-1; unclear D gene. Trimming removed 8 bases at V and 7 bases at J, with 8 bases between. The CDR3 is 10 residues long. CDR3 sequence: CASQRIEAFF. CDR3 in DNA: TGTGCCAGCCAGCGCATTGAAGCTTTCTTT.

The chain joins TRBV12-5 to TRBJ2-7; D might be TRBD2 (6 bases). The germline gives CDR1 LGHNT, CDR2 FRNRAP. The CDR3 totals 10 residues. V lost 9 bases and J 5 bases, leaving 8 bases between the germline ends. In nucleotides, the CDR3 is TGTGCTAGCGGGGGTAACGAGCAGTACTTC. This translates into CASGGNEQYF.

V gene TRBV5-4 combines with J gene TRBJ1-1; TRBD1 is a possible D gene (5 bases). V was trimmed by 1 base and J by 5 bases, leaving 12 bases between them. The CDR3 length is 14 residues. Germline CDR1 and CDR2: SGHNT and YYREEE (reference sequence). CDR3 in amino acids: CASSLTGFNTEAFF. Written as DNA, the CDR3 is TGTGCCAGCAGCTTGACAGGTTTCAATACTGAAGCTTTCTTT.

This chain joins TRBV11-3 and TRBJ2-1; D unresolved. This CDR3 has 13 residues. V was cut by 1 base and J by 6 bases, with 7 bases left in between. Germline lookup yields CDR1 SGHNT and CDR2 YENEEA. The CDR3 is CASSLGFSNEQFF. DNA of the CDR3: TGTGCCAGCAGCTTAGGGTTCAGCAATGAGCAGTTCTTC.

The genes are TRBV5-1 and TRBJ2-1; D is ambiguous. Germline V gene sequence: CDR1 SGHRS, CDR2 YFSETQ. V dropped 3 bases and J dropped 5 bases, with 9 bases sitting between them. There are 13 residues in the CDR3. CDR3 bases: TGCGCCAGCAGCTCCCGCATAGACAATGAGCAGTTCTTC. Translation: CASSSRIDNEQFF. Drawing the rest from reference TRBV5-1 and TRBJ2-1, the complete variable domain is KAGVTQTPRYLIKTRGQQVTLSCSPISGHRSVSWYQQTPGQGLQFLFEYFSETQRNKGNFPGRFSGRQFSNSRSEMNVSTLELGDSALYLCASSSRIDNEQFFGPGTRLTVL.

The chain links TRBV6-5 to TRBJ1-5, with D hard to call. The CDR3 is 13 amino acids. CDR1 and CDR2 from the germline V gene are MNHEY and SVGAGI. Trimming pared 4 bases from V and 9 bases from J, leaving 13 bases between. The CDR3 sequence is CASSSGRRSPQHF. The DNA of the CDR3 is TGTGCCAGCAGTTCAGGCAGAAGATCGCCCCAGCATTTT.

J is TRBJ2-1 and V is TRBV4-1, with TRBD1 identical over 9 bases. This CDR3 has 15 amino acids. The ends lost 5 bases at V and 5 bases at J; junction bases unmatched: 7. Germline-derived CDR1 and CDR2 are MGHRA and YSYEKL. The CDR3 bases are TGCGCCAGCAGCGCCCCGGGACAGGGCCACAATGAGCAGTTCTTC. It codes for CASSAPGQGHNEQFF.

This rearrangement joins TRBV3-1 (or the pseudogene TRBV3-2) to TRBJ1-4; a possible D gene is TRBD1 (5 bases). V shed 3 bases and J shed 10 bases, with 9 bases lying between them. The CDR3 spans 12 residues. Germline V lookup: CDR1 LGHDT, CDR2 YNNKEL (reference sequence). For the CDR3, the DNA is TGTGCCAGCAGCCACGGACACTTAAAACTGTTTTTT. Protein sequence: CASSHGHLKLFF.

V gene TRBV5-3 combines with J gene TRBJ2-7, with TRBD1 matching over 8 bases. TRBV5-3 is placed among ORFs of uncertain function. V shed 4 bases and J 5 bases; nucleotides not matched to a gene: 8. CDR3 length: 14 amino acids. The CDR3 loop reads CARSPRPDRDEQYF. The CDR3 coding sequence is TGTGCCAGAAGCCCTCGTCCGGACAGGGACGAGCAGTACTTC.

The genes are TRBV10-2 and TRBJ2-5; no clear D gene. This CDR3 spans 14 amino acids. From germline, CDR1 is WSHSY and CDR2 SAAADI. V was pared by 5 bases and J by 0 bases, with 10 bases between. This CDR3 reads CASSPSVDQETQYF. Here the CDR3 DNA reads TGCGCCAGCAGTCCCTCAGTCGACCAAGAGACCCAGTACTTC.

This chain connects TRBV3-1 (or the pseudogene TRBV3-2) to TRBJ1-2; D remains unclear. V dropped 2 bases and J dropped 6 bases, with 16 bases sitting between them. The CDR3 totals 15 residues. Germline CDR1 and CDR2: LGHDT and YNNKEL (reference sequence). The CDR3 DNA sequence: TGTGCCAGCAGCCAAAGACTATTACAGAGGGATGGCTACACCTTC. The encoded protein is CASSQRLLQRDGYTF.

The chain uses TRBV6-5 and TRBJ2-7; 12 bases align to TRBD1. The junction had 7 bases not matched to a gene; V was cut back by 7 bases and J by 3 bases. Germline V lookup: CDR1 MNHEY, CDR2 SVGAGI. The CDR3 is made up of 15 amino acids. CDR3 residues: CASKPGQGAFYEQYF. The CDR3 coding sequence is TGTGCCAGCAAACCGGGACAGGGGGCCTTCTACGAGCAGTACTTC.

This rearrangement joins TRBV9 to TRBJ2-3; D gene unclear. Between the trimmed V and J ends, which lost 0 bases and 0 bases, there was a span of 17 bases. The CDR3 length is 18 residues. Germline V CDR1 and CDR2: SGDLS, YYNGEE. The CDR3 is CASSVGPSRRSSTDTQYF. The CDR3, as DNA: TGTGCCAGCAGCGTAGGTCCATCCCGCAGATCTAGCACAGATACGCAGTATTTT.

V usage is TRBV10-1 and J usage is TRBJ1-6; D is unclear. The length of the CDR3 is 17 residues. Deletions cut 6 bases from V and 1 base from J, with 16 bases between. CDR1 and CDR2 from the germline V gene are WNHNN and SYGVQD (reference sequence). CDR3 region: CASRAGKGISYNSPLHF. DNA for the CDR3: TGCGCCAGCAGGGCCGGGAAAGGTATTTCCTATAATTCACCCCTCCACTTT.

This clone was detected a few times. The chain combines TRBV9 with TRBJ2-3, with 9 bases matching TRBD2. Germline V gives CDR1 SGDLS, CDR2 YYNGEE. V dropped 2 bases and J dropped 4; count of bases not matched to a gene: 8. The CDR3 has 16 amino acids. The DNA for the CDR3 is TGTGCCAGCAGCGTTGGGGCTAGCGGGGTGGCAGATACGCAGTATTTT. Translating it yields CASSVGASGVADTQYF.

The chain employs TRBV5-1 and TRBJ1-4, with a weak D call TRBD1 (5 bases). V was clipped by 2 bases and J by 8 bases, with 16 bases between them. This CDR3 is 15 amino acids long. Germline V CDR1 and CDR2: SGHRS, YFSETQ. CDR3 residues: CASSFGGAGGEKLFF. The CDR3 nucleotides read TGCGCCAGCAGCTTTGGGGGAGCAGGAGGGGAAAAACTGTTTTTT.

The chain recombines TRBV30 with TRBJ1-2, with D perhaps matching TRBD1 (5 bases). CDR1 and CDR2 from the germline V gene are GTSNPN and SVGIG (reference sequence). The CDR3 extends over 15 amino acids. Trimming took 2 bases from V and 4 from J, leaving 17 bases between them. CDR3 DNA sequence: TGTGCCTGGAGTAAATCCGACAGTGGAGTCTATGGCTACACCTTC. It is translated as CAWSKSDSGVYGYTF.

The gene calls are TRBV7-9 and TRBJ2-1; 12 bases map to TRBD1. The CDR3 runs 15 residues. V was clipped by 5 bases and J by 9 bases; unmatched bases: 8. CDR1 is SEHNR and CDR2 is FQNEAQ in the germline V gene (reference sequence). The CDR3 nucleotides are TGTGCCAGCAGCCACCGGGACAGGGGGCCGGGTGAGCAGTTCTTC. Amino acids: CASSHRDRGPGEQFF.

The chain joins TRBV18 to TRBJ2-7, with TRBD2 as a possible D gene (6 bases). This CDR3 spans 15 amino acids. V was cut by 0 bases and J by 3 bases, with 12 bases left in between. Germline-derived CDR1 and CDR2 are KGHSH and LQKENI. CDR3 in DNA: TGTGCCAGCTCACCACCGGACGGGCGGGGCTACGAGCAGTACTTC. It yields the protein CASSPPDGRGYEQYF.

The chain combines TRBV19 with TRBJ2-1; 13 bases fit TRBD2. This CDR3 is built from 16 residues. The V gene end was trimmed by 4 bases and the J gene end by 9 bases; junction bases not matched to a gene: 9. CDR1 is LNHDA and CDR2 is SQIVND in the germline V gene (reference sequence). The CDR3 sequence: CASSTQGLAGAGEQFF. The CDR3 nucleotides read TGTGCCAGTAGTACCCAAGGACTAGCGGGAGCTGGTGAGCAGTTCTTC.